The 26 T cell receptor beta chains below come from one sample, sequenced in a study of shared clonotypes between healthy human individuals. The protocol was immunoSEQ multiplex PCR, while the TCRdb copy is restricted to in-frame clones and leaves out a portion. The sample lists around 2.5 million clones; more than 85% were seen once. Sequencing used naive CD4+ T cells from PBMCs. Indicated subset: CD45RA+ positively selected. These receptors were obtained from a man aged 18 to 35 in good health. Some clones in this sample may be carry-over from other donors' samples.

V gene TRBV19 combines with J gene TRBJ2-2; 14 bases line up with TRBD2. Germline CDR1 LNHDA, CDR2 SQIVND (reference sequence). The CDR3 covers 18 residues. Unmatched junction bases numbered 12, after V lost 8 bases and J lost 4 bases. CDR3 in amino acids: CASSDRLAGGPGTGELFF. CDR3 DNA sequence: TGTGCCAGTTCGGACCGACTAGCGGGAGGGCCGGGCACCGGGGAGCTGTTTTTT.

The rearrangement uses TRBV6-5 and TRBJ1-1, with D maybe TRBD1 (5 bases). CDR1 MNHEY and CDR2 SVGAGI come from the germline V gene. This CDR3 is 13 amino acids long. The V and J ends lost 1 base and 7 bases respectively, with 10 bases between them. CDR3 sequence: CASSYWDGGEAFF. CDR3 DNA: TGTGCCAGCAGTTACTGGGACGGCGGTGAAGCTTTCTTT.

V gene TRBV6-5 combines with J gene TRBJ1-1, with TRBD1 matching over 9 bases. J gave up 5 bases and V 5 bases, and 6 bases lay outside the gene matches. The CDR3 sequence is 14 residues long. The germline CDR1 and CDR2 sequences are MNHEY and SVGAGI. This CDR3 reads CASSRRQGGTEAFF. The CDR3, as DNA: TGTGCCAGCAGTCGACGACAGGGGGGTACTGAAGCTTTCTTT.

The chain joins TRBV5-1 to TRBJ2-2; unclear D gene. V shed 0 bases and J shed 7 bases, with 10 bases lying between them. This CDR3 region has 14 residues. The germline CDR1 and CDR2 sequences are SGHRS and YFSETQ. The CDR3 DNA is TGCGCCAGCAGCTTGGATTATGGAAACGGGGAGCTGTTTTTT. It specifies CASSLDYGNGELFF.

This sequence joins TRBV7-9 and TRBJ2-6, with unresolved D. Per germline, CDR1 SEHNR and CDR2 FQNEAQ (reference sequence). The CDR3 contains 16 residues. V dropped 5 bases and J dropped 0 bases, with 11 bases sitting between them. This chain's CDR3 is CASSPRTISGANVLTF. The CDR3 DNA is TGTGCCAGCAGCCCCCGGACGATCTCTGGGGCCAACGTCCTGACTTTC.

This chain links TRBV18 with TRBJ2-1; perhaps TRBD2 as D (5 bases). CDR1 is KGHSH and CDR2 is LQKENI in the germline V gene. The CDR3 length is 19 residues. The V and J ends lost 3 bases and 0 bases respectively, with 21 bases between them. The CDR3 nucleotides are TGTGCCAGCTCACCGTTGAGGGTGATTCAAAAGAGCTCCTACAATGAGCAGTTCTTC. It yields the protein CASSPLRVIQKSSYNEQFF.

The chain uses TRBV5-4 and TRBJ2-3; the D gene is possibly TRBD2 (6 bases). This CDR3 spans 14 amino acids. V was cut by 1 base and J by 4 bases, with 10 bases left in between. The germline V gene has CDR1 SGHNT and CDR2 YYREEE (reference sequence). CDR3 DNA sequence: TGTGCCAGCAGCTTGAAGTCGGGAGCAGATACGCAGTATTTT. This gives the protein CASSLKSGADTQYF.

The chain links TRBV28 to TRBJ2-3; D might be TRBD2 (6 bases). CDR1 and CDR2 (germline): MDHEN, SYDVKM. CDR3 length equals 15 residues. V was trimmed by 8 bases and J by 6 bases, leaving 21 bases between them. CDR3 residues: CASVELRELEDTQYF. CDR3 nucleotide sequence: TGTGCCAGCGTTGAGTTGCGGGAATTAGAGGATACGCAGTATTTT.

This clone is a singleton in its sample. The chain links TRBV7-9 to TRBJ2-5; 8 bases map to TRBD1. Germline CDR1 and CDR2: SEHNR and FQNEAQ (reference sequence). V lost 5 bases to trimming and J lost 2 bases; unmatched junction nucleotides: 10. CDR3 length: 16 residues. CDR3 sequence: CASSRRTGWGQETQYF. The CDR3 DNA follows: TGTGCCAGCAGCAGACGGACAGGGTGGGGTCAAGAGACCCAGTACTTC.

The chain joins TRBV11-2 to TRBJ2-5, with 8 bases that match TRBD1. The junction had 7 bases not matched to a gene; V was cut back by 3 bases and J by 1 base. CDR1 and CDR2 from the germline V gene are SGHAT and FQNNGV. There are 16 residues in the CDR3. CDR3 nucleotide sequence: TGTGCCAGCAGCTTTTTGACAGGGGCAATCCAAGAGACCCAGTACTTC. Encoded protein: CASSFLTGAIQETQYF.

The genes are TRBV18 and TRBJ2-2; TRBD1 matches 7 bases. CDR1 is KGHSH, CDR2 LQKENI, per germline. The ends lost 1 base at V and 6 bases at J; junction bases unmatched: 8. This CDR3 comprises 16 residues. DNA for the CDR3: TGTGCCAGCTCACCACTGATTACAGGGGTGGCCGGGGAGCTGTTTTTT. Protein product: CASSPLITGVAGELFF.

Written as DNA, the CDR3 is TGTGCCAGCAGCCTAGAATACTCAGGGTCCGGGGAGCTGTTTTTT. It translates to CASSLEYSGSGELFF. The chain uses TRBV6-1 and TRBJ2-2, with a possible D match to TRBD1 (5 bases). This CDR3 contains 15 residues. Between the trimmed V and J ends, which lost 6 bases and 6 bases, there was a span of 17 bases. Per the germline V gene, CDR1 is MNHNS and CDR2 is SASEGT.

The CDR3: CASSVITGTQETQYF. CDR3 sequence (DNA): TGTGCCAGCAGCGTAATCACAGGGACCCAAGAGACCCAGTACTTC. The rearrangement joins TRBV9 to TRBJ2-5; tentatively, D is TRBD1 (6 bases). Germline assignment: CDR1 SGDLS and CDR2 YYNGEE. The CDR3 consists of 15 residues. V lost 1 base, J lost 1 base, and 11 bases lay in between.

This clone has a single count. CDR3 coding DNA: TGTGCCAGCGCCACCGGGGGGGAAGAGACCCAGTACTTC. It yields the protein CASATGGEETQYF. The gene calls are TRBV28 and TRBJ2-5; 8 bases are a match to TRBD2. The V and J ends lost 8 bases and 3 bases, in that order; junction bases with no gene match: 5. The germline V gene encodes CDR1 MDHEN and CDR2 SYDVKM. CDR3 length: 13 residues.

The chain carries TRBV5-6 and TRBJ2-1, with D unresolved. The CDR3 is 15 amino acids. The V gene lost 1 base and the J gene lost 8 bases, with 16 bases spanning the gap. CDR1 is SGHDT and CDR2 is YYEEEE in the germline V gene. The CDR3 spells CASSLFFGTLDEQFF. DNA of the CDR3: TGTGCCAGCAGCTTGTTTTTCGGCACGCTGGATGAGCAGTTCTTC.

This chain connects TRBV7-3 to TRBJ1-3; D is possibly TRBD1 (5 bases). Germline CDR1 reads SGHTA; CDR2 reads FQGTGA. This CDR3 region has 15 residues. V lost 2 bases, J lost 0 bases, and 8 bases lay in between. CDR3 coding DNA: TGTGCCAGCAGCTTAGGGGCCCGCTCTGGAAACACCATATATTTT. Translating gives CASSLGARSGNTIYF.

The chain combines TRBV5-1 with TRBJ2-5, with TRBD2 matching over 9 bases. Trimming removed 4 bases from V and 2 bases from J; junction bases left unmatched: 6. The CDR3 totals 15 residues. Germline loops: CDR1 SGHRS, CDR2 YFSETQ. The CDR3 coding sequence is TGCGCCAGCAGCGCTCTAGCGGGGTCTCAAGAGACCCAGTACTTC. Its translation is CASSALAGSQETQYF.

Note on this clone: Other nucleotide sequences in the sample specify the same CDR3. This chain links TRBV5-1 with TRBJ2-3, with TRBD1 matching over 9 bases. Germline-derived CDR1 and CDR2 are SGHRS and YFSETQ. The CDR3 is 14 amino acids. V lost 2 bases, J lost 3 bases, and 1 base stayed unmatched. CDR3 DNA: TGCGCCAGCAGCTTCGGGACAGGGACAGATACGCAGTATTTT. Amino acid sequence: CASSFGTGTDTQYF.

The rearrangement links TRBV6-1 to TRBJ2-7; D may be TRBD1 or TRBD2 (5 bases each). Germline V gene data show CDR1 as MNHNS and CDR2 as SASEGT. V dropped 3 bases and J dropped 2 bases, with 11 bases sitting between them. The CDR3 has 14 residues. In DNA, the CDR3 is TGTGCCAGCAGTGAGGGGATGGGGGCCTACGAGCAGTACTTC. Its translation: CASSEGMGAYEQYF.

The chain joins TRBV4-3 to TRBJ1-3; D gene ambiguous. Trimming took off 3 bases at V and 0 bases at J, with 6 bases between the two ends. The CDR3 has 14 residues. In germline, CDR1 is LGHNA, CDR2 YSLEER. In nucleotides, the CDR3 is TGCGCCAGCAGCCAGTGGACCTCTGGAAACACCATATATTTT. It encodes CASSQWTSGNTIYF.

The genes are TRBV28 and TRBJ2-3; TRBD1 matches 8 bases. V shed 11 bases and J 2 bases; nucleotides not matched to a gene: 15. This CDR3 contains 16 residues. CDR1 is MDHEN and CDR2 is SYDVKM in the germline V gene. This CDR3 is CASRIQGAGHTDTQYF. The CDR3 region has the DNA TGTGCCTCGCGTATTCAGGGGGCTGGGCACACAGATACGCAGTATTTT. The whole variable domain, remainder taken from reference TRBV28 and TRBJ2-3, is DVKVTQSSRYLVKRTGEKVFLECVQDMDHENMFWYRQDPGLGLRLIYFSYDVKMKEKGDIPEGYSVSREKKERFSLILESASTNQTSMYLCASRIQGAGHTDTQYFGPGTRLTVL.

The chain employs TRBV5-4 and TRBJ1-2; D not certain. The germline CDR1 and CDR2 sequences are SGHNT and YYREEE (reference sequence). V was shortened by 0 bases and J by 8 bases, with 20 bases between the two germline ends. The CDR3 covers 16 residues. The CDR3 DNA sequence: TGTGCCAGCAGCTTGGTAGTAGGAGCGGCCTCCTTAGGCTACACCTTC. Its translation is CASSLVVGAASLGYTF. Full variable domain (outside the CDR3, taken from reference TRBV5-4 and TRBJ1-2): ETGVTQSPTHLIKTRGQQVTLRCSSQSGHNTVSWYQQALGQGPQFIFQYYREEENGRGNFPPRFSGLQFPNYSSELNVNALELDDSALYLCASSLVVGAASLGYTFGSGTRLTVV.

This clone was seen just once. The CDR3 loop reads CASGLILGQTYNEQFF. The DNA for the CDR3 is TGTGCTAGTGGTTTGATACTGGGACAGACCTACAATGAGCAGTTCTTC. The chain uses TRBV12-5 and TRBJ2-1; 7 bases match TRBD1. V lost 2 bases to trimming and J lost 2 bases; unmatched junction nucleotides: 6. Looked up from germline, CDR1 is LGHNT and CDR2 is FRNRAP. CDR3 size: 16 residues.

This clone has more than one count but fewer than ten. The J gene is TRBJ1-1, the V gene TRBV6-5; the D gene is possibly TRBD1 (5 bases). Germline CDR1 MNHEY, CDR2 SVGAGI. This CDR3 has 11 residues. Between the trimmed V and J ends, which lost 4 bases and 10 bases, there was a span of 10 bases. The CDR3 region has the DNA TGTGCCAGCAGTTCGGGGCGGGGAGCTTTCTTT. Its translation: CASSSGRGAFF.

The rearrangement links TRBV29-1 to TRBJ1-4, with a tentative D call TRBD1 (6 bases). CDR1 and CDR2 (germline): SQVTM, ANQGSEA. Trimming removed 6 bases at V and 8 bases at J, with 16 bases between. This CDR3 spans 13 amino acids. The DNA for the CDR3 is TGCAGCGTCCTTACCGGAGGGGGGGAAAAACTGTTTTTT. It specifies CSVLTGGGEKLFF.

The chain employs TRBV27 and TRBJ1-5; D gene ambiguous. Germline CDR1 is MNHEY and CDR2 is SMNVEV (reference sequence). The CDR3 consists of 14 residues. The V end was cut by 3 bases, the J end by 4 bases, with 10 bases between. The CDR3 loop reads CASSLGLWNQPQHF. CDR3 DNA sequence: TGTGCCAGCAGTTTGGGGTTATGGAATCAGCCCCAGCATTTT.